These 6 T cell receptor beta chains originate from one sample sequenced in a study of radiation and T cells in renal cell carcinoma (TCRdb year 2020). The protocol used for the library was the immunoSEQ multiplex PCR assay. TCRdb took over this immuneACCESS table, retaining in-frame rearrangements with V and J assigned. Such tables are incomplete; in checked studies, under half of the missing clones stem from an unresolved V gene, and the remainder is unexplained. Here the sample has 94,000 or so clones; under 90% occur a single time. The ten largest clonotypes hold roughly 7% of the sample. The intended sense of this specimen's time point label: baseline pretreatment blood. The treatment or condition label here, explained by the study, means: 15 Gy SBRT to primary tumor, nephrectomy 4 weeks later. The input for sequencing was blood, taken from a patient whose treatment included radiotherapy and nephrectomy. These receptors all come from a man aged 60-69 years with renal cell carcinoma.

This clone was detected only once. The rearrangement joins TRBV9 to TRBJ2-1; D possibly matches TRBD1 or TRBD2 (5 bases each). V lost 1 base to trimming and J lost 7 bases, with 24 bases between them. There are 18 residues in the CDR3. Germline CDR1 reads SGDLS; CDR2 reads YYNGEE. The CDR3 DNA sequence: TGTGCCAGCAGCGTAAGTGGGGCTAGCTCCGGAGTTACGAATGAGCAGTTCTTC. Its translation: CASSVSGASSGVTNEQFF.

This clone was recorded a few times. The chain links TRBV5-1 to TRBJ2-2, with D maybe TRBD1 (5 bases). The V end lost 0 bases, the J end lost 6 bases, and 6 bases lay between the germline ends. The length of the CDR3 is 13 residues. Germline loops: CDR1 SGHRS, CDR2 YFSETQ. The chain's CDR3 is CASSLGGAGELFF. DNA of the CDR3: TGCGCCAGCAGCTTGGGGGGCGCCGGGGAGCTGTTTTTT.

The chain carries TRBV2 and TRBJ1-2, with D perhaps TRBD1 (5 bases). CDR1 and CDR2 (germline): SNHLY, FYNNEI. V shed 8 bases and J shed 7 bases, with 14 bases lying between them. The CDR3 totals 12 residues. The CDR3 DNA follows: TGTGCCAGCGCCGTCAGCAGGGCTGGCTACACCTTC. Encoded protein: CASAVSRAGYTF.

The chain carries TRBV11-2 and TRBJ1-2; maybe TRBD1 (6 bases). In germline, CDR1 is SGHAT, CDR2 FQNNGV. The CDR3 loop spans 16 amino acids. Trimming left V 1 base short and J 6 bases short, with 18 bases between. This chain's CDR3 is CASSLGQVGGRDGYTF. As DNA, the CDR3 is TGTGCCAGCAGCTTAGGCCAGGTGGGGGGGCGCGATGGCTACACCTTC.

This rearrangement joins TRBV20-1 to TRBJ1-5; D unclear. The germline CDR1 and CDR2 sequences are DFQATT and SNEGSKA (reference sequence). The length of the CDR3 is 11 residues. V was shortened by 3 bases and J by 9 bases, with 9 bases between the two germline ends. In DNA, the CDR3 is TGCAGTGCTAGTAGGGAGGGGCCCCAGCATTTT. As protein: CSASREGPQHF.

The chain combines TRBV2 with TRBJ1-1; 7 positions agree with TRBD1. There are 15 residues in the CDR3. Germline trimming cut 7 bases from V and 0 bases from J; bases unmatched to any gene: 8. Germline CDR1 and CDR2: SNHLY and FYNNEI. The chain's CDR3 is CASMKGGQMNTEAFF. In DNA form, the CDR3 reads TGTGCCAGCATGAAGGGGGGACAGATGAACACTGAAGCTTTCTTT.